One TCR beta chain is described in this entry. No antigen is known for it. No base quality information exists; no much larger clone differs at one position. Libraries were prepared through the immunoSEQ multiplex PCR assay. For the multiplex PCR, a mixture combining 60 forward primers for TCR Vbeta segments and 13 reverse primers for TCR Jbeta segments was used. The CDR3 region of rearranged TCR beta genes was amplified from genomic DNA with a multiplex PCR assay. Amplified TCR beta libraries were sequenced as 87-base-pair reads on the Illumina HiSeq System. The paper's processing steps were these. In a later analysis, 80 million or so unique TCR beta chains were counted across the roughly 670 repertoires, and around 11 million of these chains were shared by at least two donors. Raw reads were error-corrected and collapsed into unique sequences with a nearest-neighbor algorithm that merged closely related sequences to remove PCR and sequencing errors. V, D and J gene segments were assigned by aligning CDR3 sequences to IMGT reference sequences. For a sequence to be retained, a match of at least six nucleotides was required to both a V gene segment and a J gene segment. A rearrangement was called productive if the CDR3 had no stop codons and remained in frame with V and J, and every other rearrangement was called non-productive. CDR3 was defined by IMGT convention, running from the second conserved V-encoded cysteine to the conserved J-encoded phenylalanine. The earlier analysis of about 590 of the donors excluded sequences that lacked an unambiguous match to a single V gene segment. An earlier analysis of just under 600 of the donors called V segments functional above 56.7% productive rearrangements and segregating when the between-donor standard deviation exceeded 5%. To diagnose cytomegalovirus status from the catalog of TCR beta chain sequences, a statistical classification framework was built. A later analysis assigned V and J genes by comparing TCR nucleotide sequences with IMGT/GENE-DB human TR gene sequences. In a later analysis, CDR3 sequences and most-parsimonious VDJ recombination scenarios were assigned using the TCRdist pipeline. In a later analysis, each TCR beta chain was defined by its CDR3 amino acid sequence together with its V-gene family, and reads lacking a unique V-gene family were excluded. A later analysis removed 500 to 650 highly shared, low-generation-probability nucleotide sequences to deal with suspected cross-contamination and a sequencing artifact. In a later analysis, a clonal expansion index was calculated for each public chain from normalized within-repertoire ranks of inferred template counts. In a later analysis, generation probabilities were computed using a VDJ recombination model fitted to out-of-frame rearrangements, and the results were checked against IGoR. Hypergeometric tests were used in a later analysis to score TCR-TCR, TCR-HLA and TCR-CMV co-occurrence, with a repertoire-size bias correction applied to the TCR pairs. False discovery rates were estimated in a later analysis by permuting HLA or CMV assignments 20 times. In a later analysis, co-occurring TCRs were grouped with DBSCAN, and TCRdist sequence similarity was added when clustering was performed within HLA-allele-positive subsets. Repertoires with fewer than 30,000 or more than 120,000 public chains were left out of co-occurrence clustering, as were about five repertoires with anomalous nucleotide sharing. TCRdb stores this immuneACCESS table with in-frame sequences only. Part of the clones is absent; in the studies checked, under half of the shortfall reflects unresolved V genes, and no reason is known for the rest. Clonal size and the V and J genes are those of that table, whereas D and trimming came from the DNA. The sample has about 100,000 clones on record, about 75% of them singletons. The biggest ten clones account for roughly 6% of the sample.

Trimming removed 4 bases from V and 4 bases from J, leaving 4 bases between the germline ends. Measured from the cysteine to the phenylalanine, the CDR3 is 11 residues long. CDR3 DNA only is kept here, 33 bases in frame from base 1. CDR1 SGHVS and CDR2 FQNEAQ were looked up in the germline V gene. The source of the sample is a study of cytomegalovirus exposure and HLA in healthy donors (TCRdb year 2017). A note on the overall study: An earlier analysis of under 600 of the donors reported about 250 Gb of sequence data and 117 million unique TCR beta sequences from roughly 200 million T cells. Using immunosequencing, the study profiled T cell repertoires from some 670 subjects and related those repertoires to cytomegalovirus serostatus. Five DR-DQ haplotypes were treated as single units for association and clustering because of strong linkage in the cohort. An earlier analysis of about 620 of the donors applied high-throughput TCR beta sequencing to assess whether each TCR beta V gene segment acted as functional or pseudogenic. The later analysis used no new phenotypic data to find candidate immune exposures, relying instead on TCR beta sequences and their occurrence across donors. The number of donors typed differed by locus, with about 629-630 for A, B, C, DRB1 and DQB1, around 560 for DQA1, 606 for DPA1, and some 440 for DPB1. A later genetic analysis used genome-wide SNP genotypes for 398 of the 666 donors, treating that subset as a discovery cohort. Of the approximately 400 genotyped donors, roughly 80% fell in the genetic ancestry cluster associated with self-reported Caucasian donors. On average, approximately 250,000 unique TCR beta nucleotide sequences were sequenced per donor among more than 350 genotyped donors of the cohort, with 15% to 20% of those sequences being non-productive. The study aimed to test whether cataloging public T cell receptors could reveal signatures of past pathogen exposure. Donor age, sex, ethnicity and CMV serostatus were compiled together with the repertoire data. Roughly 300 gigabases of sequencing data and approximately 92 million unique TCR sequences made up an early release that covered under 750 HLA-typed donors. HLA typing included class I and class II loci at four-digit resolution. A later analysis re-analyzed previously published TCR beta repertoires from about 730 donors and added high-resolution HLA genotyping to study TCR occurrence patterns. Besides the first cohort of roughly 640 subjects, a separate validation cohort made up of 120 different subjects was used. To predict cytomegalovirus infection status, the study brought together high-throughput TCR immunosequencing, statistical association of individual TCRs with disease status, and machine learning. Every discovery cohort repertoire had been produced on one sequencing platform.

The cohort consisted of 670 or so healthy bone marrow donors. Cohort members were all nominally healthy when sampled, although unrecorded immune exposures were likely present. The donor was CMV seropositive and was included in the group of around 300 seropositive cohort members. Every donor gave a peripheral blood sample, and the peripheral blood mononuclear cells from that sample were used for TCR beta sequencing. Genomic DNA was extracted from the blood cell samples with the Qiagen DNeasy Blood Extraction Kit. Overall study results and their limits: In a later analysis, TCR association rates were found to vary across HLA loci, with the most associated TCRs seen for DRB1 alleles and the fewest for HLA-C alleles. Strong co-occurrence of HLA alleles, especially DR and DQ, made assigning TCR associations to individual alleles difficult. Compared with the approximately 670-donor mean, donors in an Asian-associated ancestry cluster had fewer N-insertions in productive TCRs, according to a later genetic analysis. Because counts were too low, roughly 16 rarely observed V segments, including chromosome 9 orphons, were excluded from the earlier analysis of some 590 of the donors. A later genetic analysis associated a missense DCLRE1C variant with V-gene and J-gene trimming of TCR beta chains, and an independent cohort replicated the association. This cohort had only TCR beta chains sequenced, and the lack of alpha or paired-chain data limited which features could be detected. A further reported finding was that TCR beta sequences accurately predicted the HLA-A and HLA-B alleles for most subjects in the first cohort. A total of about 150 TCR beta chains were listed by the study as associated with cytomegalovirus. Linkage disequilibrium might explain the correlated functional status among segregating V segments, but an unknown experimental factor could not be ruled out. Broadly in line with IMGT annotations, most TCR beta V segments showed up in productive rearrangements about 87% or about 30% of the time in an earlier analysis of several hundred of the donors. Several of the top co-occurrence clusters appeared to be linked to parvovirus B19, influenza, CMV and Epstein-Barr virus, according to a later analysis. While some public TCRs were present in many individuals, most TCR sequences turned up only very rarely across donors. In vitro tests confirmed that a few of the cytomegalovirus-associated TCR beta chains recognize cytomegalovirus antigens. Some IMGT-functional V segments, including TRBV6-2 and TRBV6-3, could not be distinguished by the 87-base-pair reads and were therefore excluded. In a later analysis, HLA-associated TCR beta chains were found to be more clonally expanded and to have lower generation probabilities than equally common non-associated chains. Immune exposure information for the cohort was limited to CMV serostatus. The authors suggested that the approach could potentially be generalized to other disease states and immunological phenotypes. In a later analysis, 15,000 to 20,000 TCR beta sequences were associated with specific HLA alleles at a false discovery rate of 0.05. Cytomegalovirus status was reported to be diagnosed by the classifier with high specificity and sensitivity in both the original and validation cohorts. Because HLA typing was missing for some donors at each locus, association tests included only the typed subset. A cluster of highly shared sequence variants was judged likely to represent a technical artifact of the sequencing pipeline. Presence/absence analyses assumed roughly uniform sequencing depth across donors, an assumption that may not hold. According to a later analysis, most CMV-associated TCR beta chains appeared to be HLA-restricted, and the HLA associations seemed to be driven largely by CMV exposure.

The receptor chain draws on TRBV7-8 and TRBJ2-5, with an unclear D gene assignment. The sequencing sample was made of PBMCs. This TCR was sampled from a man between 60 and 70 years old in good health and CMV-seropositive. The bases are TGTGCCAGCAGCTCCGGAGAGACCCAGTACTTC. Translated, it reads CASSSGETQYF.